This TCR beta chain was obtained from a study of shared T cell receptors in the human thymus (TCRdb year 2021). Broadly, across the study: The study investigated the way shared, self-reactive T-cell receptor alpha chains are produced in the human thymus.

In the case of this clone: Its antigen remains unidentified. Per-base quality was not reported, and no clone a single base away is much larger than it.

Preparation of the library involved the immunoSEQ multiplex PCR assay. This immuneACCESS table, as held by TCRdb, lists in-frame sequences with V and J called but not all clones. Of the missing ones, under half trace to an unresolved V gene in checked studies; the others have no known cause. This sample holds some 640,000 clones; around 87% were observed only once. Roughly 0.0089% of the sample belongs to the ten largest clones. Measured from the cysteine to the phenylalanine, the CDR3 is 18 residues long. The read is trimmed to its CDR3 DNA, 54 bases read in frame from base 1. CDR1 and CDR2, per the germline V gene (reference sequence), are SGHNT and YYREEE. V drops 4 bases and J drops 3 bases, leaving 20 bases in between. These same data were also listed under a study on human thymus T cells. That second publication adds: In Finland, the donors were immunologically healthy infants who were having open corrective cardiac surgery for congenital heart defects. Thymus tissue was collected as surgical resects that were removed during corrective cardiac surgery. Both the thymic and the peripheral blood repertoires appeared to show biased V and J gene segment usage. The related research reported highly overlapping thymic TCR repertoires among unrelated individuals. The study described the TCR alpha and beta repertoires in about eight infant thymus samples and a few matching peripheral blood samples. The cohort included about 6 male and two female infants, with donor ages spanning 7 to 244 days. Thymocytes were freed from the tissue by mechanical means and kept at -70 degrees C as pellets of roughly 9-30 million cells. A QIAsymphony instrument was used to extract genomic DNA from frozen cell pellets. The immunoSEQ multiplex PCR assay was used to amplify the TCRB and TCRAD loci from a standardized amount of quality-controlled genomic DNA. The amplicons covered the V(D)J region and were long enough to include the CDR3 and to identify the V and J genes. The amplicons were sequenced on an Illumina platform via the commercial immunoSEQ service. Corrections for primer bias and sequencing errors followed previously described methods, while TCRAD and TCRB definitions were based on the IMGT database. immunoSEQ Analyzer 3.0 and VDJTools were used for repertoire analysis, which covered basic statistics, V/J segment usage, diversity estimates, rarefaction and pairwise overlap. Chao1, ChaoE, Efron-Thisted, Shannon and inverse Simpson indices were used to estimate diversity, which was also estimated on datasets down-sampled to the smallest sample. Repertoire overlap used strict matching of CDR3 nucleotide sequence, V gene and J gene, with Jaccard-based multidimensional scaling clustering. On average, thymus samples gave 650,000 to 1,000,000 unique TCRB clonotypes, whereas blood samples gave roughly 80,000.

Sequenced material: thymocytes. The chain is encoded by TRBV5-4 joined to TRBJ2-6; a tentative D match to TRBD1 spans 8 bases. The TCR comes from a boy under two years old with a congenital heart defect. Donor details come from another sample of the same person, matched by shared clones. Here is the DNA: TGTGCCAGCAGCCGCCAGGGGGCGGGAGTAGGTGGGGCCAACGTCCTGACTTTC. This translates into CASSRQGAGVGGANVLTF.